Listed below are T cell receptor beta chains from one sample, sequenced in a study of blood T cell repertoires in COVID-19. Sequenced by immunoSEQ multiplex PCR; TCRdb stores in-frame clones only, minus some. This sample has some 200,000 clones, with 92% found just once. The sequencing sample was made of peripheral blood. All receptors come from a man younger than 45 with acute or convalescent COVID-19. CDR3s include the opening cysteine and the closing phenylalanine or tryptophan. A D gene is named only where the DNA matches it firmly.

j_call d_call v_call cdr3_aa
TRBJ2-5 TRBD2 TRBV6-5 CASSRLAGAETQYF
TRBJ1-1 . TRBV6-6 CASSSSDTNTEAFF
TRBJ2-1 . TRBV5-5 CASSFTQGNEQFF
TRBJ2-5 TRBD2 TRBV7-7 CASSLGLADQETQYF
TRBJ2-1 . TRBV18 CASGSSYNEQFF
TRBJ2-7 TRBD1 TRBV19 CASSRGQGSYEQYF
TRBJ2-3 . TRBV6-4 CASSDHGSTDTQYF
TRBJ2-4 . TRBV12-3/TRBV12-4 CASLRGGENIQYF
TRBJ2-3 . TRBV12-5 CASFTFRGSPDTQYF
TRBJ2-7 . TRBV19 CASSIGRGSYEQYF
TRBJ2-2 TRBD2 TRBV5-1 CASSLVSGGASGELFF
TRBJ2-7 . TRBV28 CASTRLNEQYF
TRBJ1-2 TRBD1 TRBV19 CASSPDRGRSHYGYTF
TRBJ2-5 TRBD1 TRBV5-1 CASSSRDRGQETQYF
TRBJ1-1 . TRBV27 CASSYSGMNTEAFF
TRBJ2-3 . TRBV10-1 CASSETVADTQYF
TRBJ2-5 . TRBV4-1 CASSRLPSRQETQYF
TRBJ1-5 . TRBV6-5 CASSTLTGTDQPQHF
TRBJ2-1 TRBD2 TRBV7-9 CASSLASGGYNEQFF
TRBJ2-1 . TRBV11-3 CASSPRTPALYNEQFF
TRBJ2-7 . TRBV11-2 CASSLNRNYEQYF
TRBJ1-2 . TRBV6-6 CASNPGGYGYTF
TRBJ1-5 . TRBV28 CASSFSRRGSNQPQHF
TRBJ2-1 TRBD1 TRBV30 CAWRLPGQGYNEQFF
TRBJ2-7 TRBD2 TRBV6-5 CASYGLAESSYEQYF
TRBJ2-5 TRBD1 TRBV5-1 CASSPGNWDRGQETQYF
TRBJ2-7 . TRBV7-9 CASSSRAGLRAHEQYF
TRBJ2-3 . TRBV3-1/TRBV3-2 CASSHDSGSTDTQYF
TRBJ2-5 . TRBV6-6 CASRITEETQYF
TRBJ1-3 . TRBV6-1 CASSDKSGNTIYF
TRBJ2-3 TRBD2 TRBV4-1 CASSSGTSGGADTQYF
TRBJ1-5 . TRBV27 CASGPGDQPQHF
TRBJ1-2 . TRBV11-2 CASSWAQNYGYTF
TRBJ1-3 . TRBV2 CASSEVGVSGNTIYF
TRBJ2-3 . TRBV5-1 CASSLVWPDTQYF
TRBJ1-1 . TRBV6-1 CASSESVGMNTEAFF
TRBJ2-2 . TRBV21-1 CASSRSGTSGTPRGPGELFF
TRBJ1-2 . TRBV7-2 CASSLENSNYGYTF
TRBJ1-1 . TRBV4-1 CASSQVRGLGNTEAFF
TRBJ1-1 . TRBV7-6 CASSLGGVTEAFF
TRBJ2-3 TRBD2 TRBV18 CASSTTSGSTDTQYF
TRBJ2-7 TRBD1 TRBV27 CASSFVRTGARGDYEQYF
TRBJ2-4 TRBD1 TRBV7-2 CASSPGTGGKNIQYF
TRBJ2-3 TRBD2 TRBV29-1 CSVEDRLAGSTDTQYF
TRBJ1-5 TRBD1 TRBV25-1 CASSGDRSNQPQHF
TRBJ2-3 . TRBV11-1 CASSLIEFGTDTQYF
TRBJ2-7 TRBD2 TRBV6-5 CASRFNSGRSYEQYF
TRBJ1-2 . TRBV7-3 CASSLAPPGTTNYGYTF
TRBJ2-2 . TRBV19 CASSMQGVNTGELFF
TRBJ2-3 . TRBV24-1 CATSETSLTDTQYF
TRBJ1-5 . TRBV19 CASSAAGSIGPQHF